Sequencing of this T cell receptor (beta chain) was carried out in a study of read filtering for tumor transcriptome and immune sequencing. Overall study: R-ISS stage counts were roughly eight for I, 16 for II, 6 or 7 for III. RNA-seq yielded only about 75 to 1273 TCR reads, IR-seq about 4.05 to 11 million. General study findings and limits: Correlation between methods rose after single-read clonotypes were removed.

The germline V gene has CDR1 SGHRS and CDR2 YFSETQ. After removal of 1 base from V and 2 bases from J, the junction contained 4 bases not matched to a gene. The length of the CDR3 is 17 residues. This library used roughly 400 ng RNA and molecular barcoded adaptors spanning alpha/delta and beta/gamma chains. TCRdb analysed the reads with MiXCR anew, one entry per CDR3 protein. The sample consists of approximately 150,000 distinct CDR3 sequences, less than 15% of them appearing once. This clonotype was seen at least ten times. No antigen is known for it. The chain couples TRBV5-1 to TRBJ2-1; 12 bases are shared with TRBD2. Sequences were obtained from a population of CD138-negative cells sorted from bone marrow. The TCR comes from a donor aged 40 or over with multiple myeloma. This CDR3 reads CASSLPSSGGAYNEQFF. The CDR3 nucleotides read TGCGCCAGCAGCTTGCCTTCTAGCGGGGGGGCCTACAATGAGCAGTTCTTC.